Below are 32 T cell receptor beta chains sequenced from a single sample in a study of beta chain features in type 1 diabetes. Expressed TCRB transcripts were sequenced after all isolated RNA was converted to cDNA. Libraries were prepared by immunoSEQ multiplex PCR; TCRdb keeps only in-frame clonotypes and omits some of them. Here the sample spans 900,000 or so clones, about 17% being singletons. Sequenced: naive CD4+ T cells from blood. The receptors stem from a woman younger than 35 in good health.

There are a few counts of this clone. CDR3 sequence (DNA): TGTGCCAGCACCCACCCACCCAATACGCAGTATTTT. Its translation is CASTHPPNTQYF. The chain is built from TRBV7-2 and TRBJ2-3; no firm D call. Germline CDR1 SGHTA, CDR2 FQGNSA. This CDR3 is 12 amino acids long. The V gene lost 7 bases and the J gene lost 7 bases, with 12 bases spanning the gap.

In this sample, this clone turned up a few times. This specimen includes other DNA sequences encoding the same CDR3. V usage is TRBV7-6 and J usage is TRBJ2-3, with D unclear. The V gene's germline CDR1 is SGHVS and CDR2 FNYEAQ. V shed 3 bases and J shed 1 base, with 2 bases lying between them. This CDR3 has 12 amino acids. The CDR3 loop is CASSFGTDTQYF. As DNA, the CDR3 is TGTGCCAGCAGCTTCGGCACAGATACGCAGTATTTT.

This clone has just a few counts. The V call is TRBV6-5, the J call TRBJ2-7; 8 nucleotides agree with TRBD1. The V gene's germline CDR1 is MNHEY and CDR2 SVGAGI. J was trimmed by 3 bases and V by 4 bases; bases with no gene match: 5. CDR3 size: 14 residues. CDR3 nucleotides: TGTGCCAGCAGTTTCGTACAGGGGGGCTACGAGCAGTACTTC. Translated: CASSFVQGGYEQYF.

V and J are TRBV4-2 and TRBJ2-1, with D perhaps being TRBD1 or TRBD2 (6 bases each). Between the trimmed V and J ends, which lost 5 bases and 7 bases, there was a span of 15 bases. This CDR3 region has 14 residues. Germline CDR1 is LGHNA and CDR2 is YNFKEQ. The DNA of the CDR3 is TGTGCCAGCAGCAACGGGGGCCTAGGAAATGAGCAGTTCTTC. Its translation is CASSNGGLGNEQFF.

This clone has more than one count but fewer than ten. The chain is built from TRBV5-1 and TRBJ2-1; the D call may be TRBD1 or TRBD2 (6 bases each). V lost 4 bases and J 12 bases, leaving 14 bases between the germline ends. The CDR3 has 12 residues. CDR1 and CDR2 (germline): SGHRS, YFSETQ. The CDR3 sequence: CASSPTQGLQFF. The CDR3 DNA is TGCGCCAGCAGCCCTACACAGGGACTGCAGTTCTTC.

The chain uses TRBV5-1 and TRBJ2-7; D is perhaps TRBD1 (6 bases). The length of the CDR3 is 15 residues. V lost 1 base to trimming and J lost 3 bases, with 14 bases between them. Germline-derived CDR1 and CDR2 are SGHRS and YFSETQ. The CDR3 region is CASSLIERGNYEQYF. For the CDR3, the DNA is TGCGCCAGCAGCTTGATCGAGAGGGGGAACTACGAGCAGTACTTC.

This clone was seen more than once but under ten times. This chain uses TRBV27 with TRBJ2-5, with 10 bases fitting TRBD1. Germline V gene data show CDR1 as MNHEY and CDR2 as SMNVEV (reference sequence). Trimming took 6 bases from V and 0 from J; bases not matched to a gene: 10. The CDR3 consists of 17 residues. The CDR3 DNA follows: TGTGCCAGCAGCGATTCAAGACAGGGGGCCCACCAAGAGACCCAGTACTTC. This codes for CASSDSRQGAHQETQYF.

This clone was counted a few times. This chain connects TRBV20-1 to TRBJ2-5; no definite D call. The CDR3 runs 11 residues. Between the trimmed V and J ends, which lost 3 bases and 3 bases, there was a span of 5 bases. The germline CDR1 and CDR2 sequences are DFQATT and SNEGSKA (reference sequence). The CDR3 DNA sequence: TGCAGTGCTAGGGTGAAAGAGACCCAGTACTTC. Translating it yields CSARVKETQYF.

This clone was seen a handful of times. V gene TRBV5-1 combines with J gene TRBJ2-7, with D tentatively TRBD1 or TRBD2 (5 bases each). V gave up 0 bases and J gave up 5 bases, with 18 bases separating them. The CDR3 runs 16 residues. Germline V gene sequence: CDR1 SGHRS, CDR2 YFSETQ. This CDR3 is CASSLAGTIAYHEQYF. The CDR3, as DNA: TGCGCCAGCAGCTTGGCCGGGACCATCGCGTACCACGAGCAGTACTTC.

This clone has a handful of counts. The chain employs TRBV19 and TRBJ2-1; 11 bases match TRBD2. The CDR3 contains 13 residues. V lost 11 bases, J lost 7 bases, and 7 bases stayed unmatched. Germline V gene data show CDR1 as LNHDA and CDR2 as SQIVND (reference sequence). The CDR3 region is CAASRTSGNEQFF. The CDR3 DNA reads TGTGCCGCTAGTAGGACTAGCGGGAATGAGCAGTTCTTC.

This clone has more than one count but fewer than ten. The chain is built from TRBV28 and TRBJ1-2; TRBD1 matches at 8 bases. The CDR3 runs to 16 residues. The germline gives CDR1 MDHEN, CDR2 SYDVKM. Trimming at V came to 7 bases and at J to 2 bases, leaving 12 bases not matched to a gene. CDR3 amino acids: CASIETGDQANYGYTF. Written as DNA, the CDR3 is TGTGCCAGCATCGAGACAGGGGACCAGGCCAACTATGGCTACACCTTC.

The chain combines TRBV2 with TRBJ1-1; 9 bases line up with TRBD1. CDR3 length equals 12 residues. Germline-derived CDR1 and CDR2 are SNHLY and FYNNEI. V dropped 10 bases and J dropped 11; count of bases not matched to a gene: 11. This chain's CDR3 is CATGTGSSSAFF. In DNA form, the CDR3 reads TGTGCCACAGGGACAGGGAGCAGTAGTGCTTTCTTT.

This clone was picked up many times. The chain combines TRBV7-9 with TRBJ2-3; 14 bases match TRBD2. Germline V CDR1 and CDR2: SEHNR, FQNEAQ (reference sequence). The CDR3 extends over 14 amino acids. This CDR3 reads CATRGLAGGDTQYF. For the CDR3, the DNA is TGTGCGACCCGAGGACTAGCGGGAGGAGATACGCAGTATTTT.

The rearrangement links TRBV19 to TRBJ2-5, with D hard to call. The CDR3 is made up of 12 amino acids. Germline V gene data show CDR1 as LNHDA and CDR2 as SQIVND (reference sequence). The V gene lost 5 bases and the J gene lost 3 bases, with 7 bases spanning the gap. The CDR3 here is CASSHREETQYF. As DNA, the CDR3 is TGTGCCAGTAGTCATAGGGAAGAGACCCAGTACTTC.

This clone has only a few counts. The CDR3 coding sequence is TGCGCCAGCAGCTTGGAAGCTAGCGGCTACGAGCAGTACTTC. Protein: CASSLEASGYEQYF. This sequence joins TRBV5-1 and TRBJ2-7; 7 bases are a match to TRBD2. Trimming cost V 0 bases and J 3 bases; bases outside gene matches: 3. Germline lookup yields CDR1 SGHRS and CDR2 YFSETQ. This CDR3 comprises 14 residues.

The chain links TRBV7-9 to TRBJ2-7; no clear D. CDR1 and CDR2 (germline): SEHNR, FQNEAQ (reference sequence). CDR3 length: 13 amino acids. Trimming cost V 5 bases and J 7 bases, with 15 bases left between them. The CDR3 DNA is TGTGCCAGCAGCCCAAAAACTACCGATGAGCAGTACTTC. Protein: CASSPKTTDEQYF.

The chain uses TRBV10-3 and TRBJ2-6; D may be TRBD2 (5 bases). CDR3 length equals 14 residues. Germline CDR1 reads ENHRY; CDR2 reads SYGVKD. V lost 10 bases and J 2 bases, leaving 12 bases between the germline ends. The CDR3 nucleotides read TGTGCCACCCATGAGGGTACTGGGGCCAACGTCCTGACTTTC. It specifies CATHEGTGANVLTF.

In this sample, this clone turned up a few times. The chain carries TRBV15 and TRBJ1-1; D not resolved. The length of the CDR3 is 12 residues. Trimming left V 5 bases short and J 7 bases short, with 11 bases between. In germline, CDR1 is LNHNV, CDR2 YYDKDF (reference sequence). This chain's CDR3 is CATSGSTGEAFF. The CDR3 DNA reads TGTGCCACCAGCGGGAGTACCGGTGAAGCTTTCTTT.

This clone was observed a few times. J is TRBJ1-2 and V is TRBV7-9, with D perhaps matching TRBD1 (6 bases). This CDR3 comprises 16 residues. CDR1 SEHNR and CDR2 FQNEAQ come from the germline V gene (reference sequence). V dropped 5 bases and J dropped 3 bases, with 19 bases sitting between them. The CDR3: CASSQTADSSYYGYTF. Here the CDR3 DNA reads TGTGCCAGCAGCCAAACCGCGGACAGCTCCTACTATGGCTACACCTTC.

This chain uses TRBV7-9 with TRBJ2-3; 9 bases map to TRBD2. This CDR3 has 17 residues. Trimming at V came to 1 base and at J to 3 bases, leaving 8 bases not matched to a gene. From germline, CDR1 is SEHNR and CDR2 FQNEAQ (reference sequence). CDR3 sequence (DNA): TGTGCCAGCAGCTTAGTGGGTAGCGGGAGATTGACAGATACGCAGTATTTT. Amino acids: CASSLVGSGRLTDTQYF.

This chain links TRBV28 with TRBJ2-7; 7 bases map to TRBD2. After removal of 6 bases from V and 0 bases from J, the junction contained 11 bases not matched to a gene. This CDR3 has 16 residues. CDR1 and CDR2 (germline): MDHEN, SYDVKM. The CDR3 nucleotides read TGTGCCAGCAGCTCGGGGGGAGCGGAGAACTCCTACGAGCAGTACTTC. As protein: CASSSGGAENSYEQYF. The full variable domain, its missing parts supplied by reference TRBV28 and TRBJ2-7, is DVKVTQSSRYLVKRTGEKVFLECVQDMDHENMFWYRQDPGLGLRLIYFSYDVKMKEKGDIPEGYSVSREKKERFSLILESASTNQTSMYLCASSSGGAENSYEQYFGPGTRLTVT.

The chain links TRBV4-1 to TRBJ2-5, with 12 bases that match TRBD1. This CDR3 comprises 17 residues. Germline lookup yields CDR1 MGHRA and CDR2 YSYEKL. The junction had 5 bases not matched to a gene; V was cut back by 0 bases and J by 3 bases. This CDR3 reads CASSQDGGTGGEETQYF. The CDR3 DNA follows: TGCGCCAGCAGCCAAGATGGAGGGACAGGGGGCGAAGAGACCCAGTACTTC.

This clone was found a few times. The CDR3 here is CASSLGAGTGDRYGYTF. DNA for the CDR3: TGCGCCAGCAGCTTGGGGGCCGGGACAGGGGACCGCTATGGCTACACCTTC. The V and J genes are TRBV5-1 and TRBJ1-2, with 10 bases matching TRBD1. Germline V CDR1 and CDR2: SGHRS, YFSETQ. The V segment lost 0 bases and the J segment 4 bases; nucleotides outside the gene matches: 9. CDR3 length: 17 amino acids.

The rearrangement uses TRBV18 and TRBJ1-4, with D possibly TRBD1 on 6 matching bases. The CDR3 is 17 amino acids. Germline CDR1 is KGHSH and CDR2 is LQKENI. V lost 3 bases, J lost 8 bases, and 22 bases lay in between. The CDR3 here is CASSPERRTARREKLFF. CDR3 DNA: TGTGCCAGCTCACCTGAAAGAAGGACAGCCCGAAGAGAAAAACTGTTTTTT.

CDR3 residues: CASSLMGGQAYEQYF. The CDR3, as DNA: TGTGCCAGCAGCTTAATGGGAGGCCAAGCCTACGAGCAGTACTTC. V is TRBV11-2 and J is TRBJ2-7; weak D call: TRBD2 (6 bases). The germline gives CDR1 SGHAT, CDR2 FQNNGV. This CDR3 contains 15 residues. V dropped 2 bases and J dropped 2 bases, with 13 bases sitting between them.

The chain links TRBV21-1 to TRBJ2-7; TRBD2 reflects the table's D call only, with no check against the DNA. TRBV21-1 is a documented pseudogene. The length of the CDR3 is 14 residues. The CDR3: CASSLAGVSYEQYF. CDR3 in DNA: TGTGCCAGCAGCTTAGCGGGAGTTTCCTACGAGCAGTACTTC.

The chain employs TRBV4-1 and TRBJ2-2; perhaps TRBD2 as D (6 bases). CDR3 size: 16 residues. The germline gives CDR1 MGHRA, CDR2 YSYEKL. V was pared by 1 base and J by 7 bases, with 16 bases between. The CDR3 region has the DNA TGCGCCAGCAGCCAAGCTACTCTAGCGTCGGGCGGGGAGCTGTTTTTT. Translated: CASSQATLASGGELFF.

This clone was recorded a few times. The rearrangement links TRBV10-3 to TRBJ2-5; D is uncertain. The CDR3 covers 12 residues. Trimming took 6 bases from V and 0 from J, leaving 5 bases between them. Germline V gene data show CDR1 as ENHRY and CDR2 as SYGVKD. This chain's CDR3 is CAIRDDQETQYF. CDR3 DNA: TGTGCCATCAGAGACGACCAAGAGACCCAGTACTTC.

This clone was observed a handful of times. The chain uses TRBV7-9 and TRBJ1-1; 7 bases map to TRBD1. CDR1 is SEHNR and CDR2 is FQNEAQ in the germline V gene (reference sequence). The CDR3 extends over 15 amino acids. Germline trimming cut 5 bases from V and 0 bases from J; bases unmatched to any gene: 6. CDR3 region: CASSISTGLNTEAFF. As DNA, the CDR3 is TGTGCCAGCAGCATATCGACAGGGCTGAACACTGAAGCTTTCTTT.

This clone was counted between two and nine times. The chain combines TRBV7-2 with TRBJ2-1; 10 positions match TRBD2. The CDR3 is made up of 17 amino acids. V dropped 5 bases and J dropped 7; count of bases not matched to a gene: 14. Germline V gene sequence: CDR1 SGHTA, CDR2 FQGNSA. CDR3 residues: CASSRRLAGGNVNEQFF. The CDR3 nucleotides are TGTGCCAGCAGCCGAAGATTAGCGGGAGGAAATGTGAATGAGCAGTTCTTC.

Remarks on this clone: The same CDR3 is also encoded by other DNA sequences in this sample. The chain couples TRBV5-1 to TRBJ2-5; no definite D call. This CDR3 contains 11 residues. The germline V gene has CDR1 SGHRS and CDR2 YFSETQ. Trimming removed 5 bases from V and 4 bases from J, with 6 bases in between. CDR3 sequence (DNA): TGCGCCAGCAGTTTTTTAGAGACCCAGTACTTC. It is translated as CASSFLETQYF.

The rearrangement joins TRBV5-5 to TRBJ2-5, with D tentatively TRBD1 (6 bases). Per the germline V gene, CDR1 is SGHKS and CDR2 is YYEKEE (reference sequence). The length of the CDR3 is 15 residues. Trimming removed 4 bases from V and 1 base from J, with 14 bases in between. CDR3 nucleotides: TGTGCCAGCAGCCGACCTCTGACAGGCCAAGAGACCCAGTACTTC. This translates into CASSRPLTGQETQYF.